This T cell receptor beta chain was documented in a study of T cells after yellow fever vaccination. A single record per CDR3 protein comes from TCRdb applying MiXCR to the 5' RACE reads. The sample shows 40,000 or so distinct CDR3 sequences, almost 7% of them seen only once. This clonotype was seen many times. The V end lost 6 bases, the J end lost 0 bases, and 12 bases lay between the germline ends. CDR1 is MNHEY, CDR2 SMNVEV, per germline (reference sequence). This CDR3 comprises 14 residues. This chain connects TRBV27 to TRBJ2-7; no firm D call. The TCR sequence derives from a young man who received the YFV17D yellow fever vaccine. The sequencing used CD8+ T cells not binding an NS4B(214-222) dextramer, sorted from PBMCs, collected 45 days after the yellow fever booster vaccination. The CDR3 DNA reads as TGTGCCAGCAGCACTCTAAGTAGCTCCTACGAGCAGTACTTC. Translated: CASSTLSSSYEQYF.